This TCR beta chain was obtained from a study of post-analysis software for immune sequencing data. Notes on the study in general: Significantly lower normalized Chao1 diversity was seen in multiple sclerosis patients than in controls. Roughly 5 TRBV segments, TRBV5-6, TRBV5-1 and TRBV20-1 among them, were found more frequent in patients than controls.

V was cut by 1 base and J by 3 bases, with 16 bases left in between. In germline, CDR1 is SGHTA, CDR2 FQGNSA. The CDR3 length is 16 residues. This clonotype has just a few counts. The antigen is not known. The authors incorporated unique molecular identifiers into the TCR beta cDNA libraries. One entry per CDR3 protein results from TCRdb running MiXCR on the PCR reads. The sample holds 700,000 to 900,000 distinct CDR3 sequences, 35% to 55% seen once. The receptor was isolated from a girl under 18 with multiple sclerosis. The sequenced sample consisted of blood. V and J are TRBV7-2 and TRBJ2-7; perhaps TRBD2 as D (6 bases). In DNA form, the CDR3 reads TGTGCCAGCAGCTTAGGATACGCGGGAACGATCTACGAGCAGTACTTC. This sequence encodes CASSLGYAGTIYEQYF.